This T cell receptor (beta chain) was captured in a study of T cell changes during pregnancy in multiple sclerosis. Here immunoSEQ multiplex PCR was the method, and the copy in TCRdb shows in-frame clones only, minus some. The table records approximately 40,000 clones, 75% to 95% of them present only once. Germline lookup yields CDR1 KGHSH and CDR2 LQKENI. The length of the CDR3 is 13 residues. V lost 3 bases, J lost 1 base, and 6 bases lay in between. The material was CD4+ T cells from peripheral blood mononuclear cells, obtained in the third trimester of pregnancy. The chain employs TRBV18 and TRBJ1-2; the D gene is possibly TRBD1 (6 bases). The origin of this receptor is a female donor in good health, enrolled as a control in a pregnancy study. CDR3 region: CASSPDSNYGYTF. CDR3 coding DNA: TGTGCCAGCTCACCGGACAGTAACTATGGCTACACCTTC.